The T cell receptor beta chain described here comes from a study of shared clonotypes between healthy human individuals. The CDR3 loop spans 13 amino acids. Germline V lookup: CDR1 SNHLY, CDR2 FYNNEI. Trimming took off 4 bases at V and 10 bases at J, with 14 bases between the two ends. From CD4+ cells came CD45RA+ naive and CD45RA-negative memory subsets. Notes on this clone: The antigen is unknown.

General study points: Sharing across four donors was highest in naive CD4 (roughly 5%) and lowest in memory CD8 (roughly 0.4%).

The method was immunoSEQ multiplex PCR; TCRdb's version includes in-frame clones alone and lacks a portion of them. The sample comprises about 980,000 clones, about 80% of which are singletons, and about 1.5% rests with the top ten. Specimen: memory CD4+ T cells sorted from blood. Subset indicated: CD45RA-negative fraction. This rearrangement joins TRBV2 to TRBJ2-1; D might be TRBD1 or TRBD2, each matching 5 bases. The TCR was taken from a man aged 18 to 35 in good health. The CDR3 spells CASSVSGATEQFF. The DNA for the CDR3 is TGTGCCAGCAGTGTATCCGGGGCCACCGAGCAGTTCTTC.